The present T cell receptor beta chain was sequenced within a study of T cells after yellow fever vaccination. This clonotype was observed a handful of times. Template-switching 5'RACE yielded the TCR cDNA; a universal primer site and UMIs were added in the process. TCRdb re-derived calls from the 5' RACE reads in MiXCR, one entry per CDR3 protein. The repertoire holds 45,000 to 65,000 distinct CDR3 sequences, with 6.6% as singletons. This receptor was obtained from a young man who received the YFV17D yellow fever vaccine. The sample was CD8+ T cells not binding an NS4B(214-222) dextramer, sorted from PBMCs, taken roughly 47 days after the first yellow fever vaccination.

The CDR3 spells CASGVPGTGFTNTGELFF. Here the CDR3 DNA reads TGTGCCAGCGGTGTGCCGGGGACAGGGTTTACAAACACCGGGGAGCTGTTTTTT. The V call is TRBV21-1, the J call TRBJ2-2; the D call in the table, TRBD1, was not verified against the DNA. TRBV21-1 is a documented pseudogene. The CDR3 has 18 residues.